These 4 T cell receptor beta chains were all obtained from the same sample, sequenced in a study of breast tumors, draining lymph nodes, adjacent tissues (dated by TCRdb to the mid-2010s). Lymph node samples came from the axillary draining lymph nodes of breast cancer patients. The library was prepared using multiplex PCR. The run used an Illumina HiSeq 2000. In-frame beta chains were kept once TCRdb had trimmed the public reads at Q25 with fastp and called clones with MiXCR. For every CDR3 protein sequence, its rows merge into one entry that carries the most common genes and DNA. The sample table lists approximately 230,000 distinct CDR3 sequences, 34% of them with a count of one. The ten top clones hold approximately 3.7% of the sample. Sequencing input: axillary lymph node tissue. These TCRs come from a female donor with breast cancer. Some clones in this sample may be carry-over from other donors' samples.

This clonotype has a count of ten or more. The rearrangement uses TRBV6-6 and TRBJ1-6; no reliable D call. V lost 0 bases and J lost 0, with 6 bases in between. CDR1 and CDR2 from the germline V gene are MNHNY and SVGAGI (reference sequence). CDR3 size: 16 residues. DNA for the CDR3: TGTGCCAGCAGTTACTCTGGAAGCTCCTATAATTCACCCCTCCACTTT. Residues: CASSYSGSSYNSPLHF.

This clonotype was observed a few times. J is TRBJ1-1 and V is TRBV19; D might be TRBD1 (5 bases). V was pared by 7 bases and J by 4 bases, with 13 bases between. This CDR3 spans 13 amino acids. Germline CDR1 reads LNHDA; CDR2 reads SQIVND (reference sequence). DNA of the CDR3: TGTGCCAGTACTCGGGGCCTACTCACTGAAGCTTTCTTT. Translated, it gives CASTRGLLTEAFF.

This clonotype was recorded at least ten times. The genes are TRBV4-3 and TRBJ2-3, with TRBD2 as a possible D gene (6 bases). This CDR3 has 17 amino acids. Trimming removed 5 bases from V and 6 bases from J, with 24 bases in between. Per germline, CDR1 LGHNA and CDR2 YSLEER. CDR3 bases: TGCGCCAGCAGCGCCAACGCGGGACGGGGCGTGGTGGATACGCAGTATTTT. This codes for CASSANAGRGVVDTQYF.

This clonotype showed up just a few times. This rearrangement joins TRBV5-4 to TRBJ2-3, with a weak D call TRBD1 (5 bases). The CDR3 runs 17 residues. The V gene lost 1 base and the J gene lost 2 bases, with 17 bases spanning the gap. Germline V gives CDR1 SGHNT, CDR2 YYREEE (reference sequence). The CDR3 DNA follows: TGTGCCAGCAGCTTGACCGGACACCTTATAAACACAGATACGCAGTATTTT. It specifies CASSLTGHLINTDTQYF.